This T cell receptor beta chain was obtained from a study of human CD4 T cells and Enterobacteriaceae. Overall study findings and caveats: Specific clonotypes appeared less expanded ex vivo than cross-reactive ones. Only same-donor CFSE-low culture sequences were used to infer reactivity.

Germline CDR1 reads GTSNPN; CDR2 reads SVGIG (reference sequence). This CDR3 is built from 11 residues. V dropped 0 bases and J dropped 9 bases, with 3 bases sitting between them. All CD4+ cells other than CD45RA+CCR7+CD95- naive cells were sorted as memory, over 95% pure. Ex vivo total memory CD4+ samples were deeply sequenced, detecting one cell in 200,000. Generated by immunoSEQ multiplex PCR, the TCRdb table keeps only in-frame clones and is missing some. The sample records around 26,000 clones, roughly 80% being singletons. This clone has just one count. Its antigen is not known. The chain is built from TRBV30 and TRBJ1-6; no firm D call. Sample: memory CD4+ T cells from blood. This clonotype was obtained from a human donor in good health. The CDR3 coding sequence is TGTGCCTGGAGTGTGAGTTCACCCCTCCACTTT. Amino acids: CAWSVSSPLHF.